Listed below are T cell receptor beta chains from one sample, sequenced in a study of monozygotic twins with cystic fibrosis. Sequencing used immunoSEQ multiplex PCR; TCRdb keeps in-frame clones, though not all of them. The sample lists about 14,000 clones, 70% to 90% occurring once. Sequencing input: blood. These receptor sequences come from a boy aged 5-17 years with cystic fibrosis. The CDR3 runs from the conserved cysteine through the conserved F or W. Each record gives: V gene, J gene, clone size, D gene, CDR3 protein, CDR3 DNA. The D gene is left open where the match is weak. Expanded clones are given a class, and other clones once, few, many or no size at all.

>TRBV4-1|TRBJ2-7|.|.
CASSPTVSGSYEQYF
TGCGCCAGCAGCCCCACGGTTAGCGGCTCCTACGAGCAGTACTTC
>TRBV5-1|TRBJ2-3|.|TRBD1
CASRTGTGSADTQYF
TGCGCCAGCAGGACCGGGACAGGGTCGGCAGATACGCAGTATTTT
>TRBV28|TRBJ1-4|.|TRBD1
CASSLASGGDEKLFF
TGTGCCAGCAGTTTAGCGTCAGGGGGAGATGAAAAACTGTTTTTT
>TRBV5-1|TRBJ2-5|.|.
CASRREETQYF
TGCGCCAGCAGGCGGGAAGAGACCCAGTACTTC
>TRBV5-8|TRBJ1-5|.|.
CASSLFAGPSNQPQHF
TGTGCCAGCAGCTTGTTCGCAGGACCCAGCAATCAGCCCCAGCATTTT
>TRBV5-1|TRBJ2-7|.|TRBD2
CASSLLAGGYEQYF
TGCGCCAGCAGCTTGCTAGCGGGGGGATACGAGCAGTACTTC
>TRBV5-1|TRBJ2-5|.|.
CASSFNFQETQYF
TGCGCCAGCAGCTTTAACTTCCAAGAGACCCAGTACTTC
>TRBV6-1|TRBJ1-2|.|.
CASSGRIGPHGYTF
TGTGCCAGCAGTGGACGGATCGGCCCCCATGGCTACACCTTC
>TRBV5-1|TRBJ1-5|.|.
CASSLGGWGQPQHF
TGCGCCAGCAGCTTGGGGGGATGGGGCCAGCCCCAGCATTTT
>TRBV6-5|TRBJ1-6|.|.
CASSQETGLNSPLHF
TGTGCCAGCAGTCAAGAGACAGGTTTGAATTCACCCCTCCACTTT
>TRBV4-2|TRBJ1-2|few|.
CASSAGPGLYGYTF
TGTGCCAGCAGCGCAGGGCCCGGACTCTATGGCTACACCTTC
>TRBV2|TRBJ1-1|.|TRBD1
CASSEWGQGLNTEAFF
TGTGCCAGCAGTGAATGGGGACAGGGTTTGAACACTGAAGCTTTCTTT
>TRBV28|TRBJ2-1|.|TRBD1
CASRAAGGGYNEQFF
TGTGCCAGCAGGGCCGCAGGGGGCGGCTACAATGAGCAGTTCTTC
>TRBV5-1|TRBJ2-7|few|TRBD1
CASSLTGDDYSYEQYF
TGCGCCAGCAGCTTGACAGGGGATGATTACTCCTACGAGCAGTACTTC
>TRBV27|TRBJ2-3|.|.
CASSWFAASDTQYF
TGTGCCAGCAGTTGGTTTGCGGCGTCAGATACGCAGTATTTT
>TRBV7-8|TRBJ1-2|.|TRBD1
CASSLGQGAPSDGYTF
TGTGCCAGCAGCCTCGGACAGGGGGCTCCATCGGATGGCTACACCTTC
>TRBV28|TRBJ1-1|.|.
CASSWLRTEAFF
TGTGCCAGCAGTTGGTTGAGAACTGAAGCTTTCTTT
>TRBV27|TRBJ2-3|.|TRBD2
CASRLAGVGRGTQYF
TGTGCCAGCAGATTAGCGGGAGTTGGTCGAGGTACGCAGTATTTT